This T cell receptor beta chain was sequenced for a study of blood T cell repertoires in COVID-19. For the study at large: Acute and convalescent COVID-19 samples came from the United States, Italy and Spain. The analysed material was cDNA or gDNA that came from T cells, B-cell-depleted T cells, or PBMCs.

V dropped 3 bases and J dropped 3; count of bases not matched to a gene: 7. The CDR3 covers 15 residues. CDR1 is SGDLS and CDR2 is YYNGEE in the germline V gene. The table lists this clone with a count of one. Assay: immunoSEQ multiplex PCR; the TCRdb copy retains only in-frame clones and omits some. Among approximately 280,000 clones listed, 70% to 90% were seen once. This chain connects TRBV9 to TRBJ2-7; TRBD1 aligns across 9 bases. This clonotype originated in a woman aged 60-75 years with acute or convalescent COVID-19. The sequenced sample consisted of peripheral blood. This chain's CDR3 is CASSGGTGTDYEQYF. Here the CDR3 DNA reads TGTGCCAGCAGCGGGGGGACAGGGACTGACTACGAGCAGTACTTC.